The 10 T cell receptor beta chains listed next were all sequenced from one sample in a study of T cell responses to AZD1222 COVID-19 vaccine. This table comes from immunoSEQ multiplex PCR, and its TCRdb copy is limited to in-frame clones, with some not included. The sample includes about 39,000 clones, roughly 91% of them seen just once. Sequencing used peripheral blood, obtained 28 days after the second AZD1222 dose. Receptor source: an adult who received the AZD1222 COVID-19 vaccine.

The chain uses TRBV5-1 and TRBJ1-2; tentatively, D is TRBD1 (6 bases). Trimming stripped 4 bases from V and 1 base from J, with 17 bases between. This CDR3 has 16 amino acids. Germline CDR1 reads SGHRS; CDR2 reads YFSETQ. Here the CDR3 DNA reads TGCGCCAGCAGCCCGGAGGGGACAAGACTTAACTATGGCTACACCTTC. Protein sequence: CASSPEGTRLNYGYTF.

V and J are TRBV30 and TRBJ1-1, with unresolved D. Germline CDR1 GTSNPN, CDR2 SVGIG (reference sequence). The CDR3 covers 11 residues. The germline V and J ends were trimmed by 6 bases and 4 bases, with 9 bases remaining between them. The CDR3 here is CACQRGTEAFF. In DNA, the CDR3 is TGTGCCTGCCAGAGAGGCACTGAAGCTTTCTTT.

The V gene is TRBV6-5, the J gene TRBJ1-6; D possibly corresponds to TRBD1 (5 bases). CDR1 is MNHEY, CDR2 SVGAGI, per germline. This CDR3 has 16 amino acids. Trimming took 0 bases from V and 9 from J, leaving 15 bases between them. Here the CDR3 reads CASSYSSTGLSSPLHF. CDR3 nucleotides: TGTGCCAGCAGTTACTCGAGTACAGGTTTGAGTTCACCCCTCCACTTT.

V gene TRBV24-1 combines with J gene TRBJ1-2, with 7 bases matching TRBD1. Germline CDR1 is KGHDR and CDR2 is SFDVKD. The CDR3 is 12 residues long. In DNA form, the CDR3 reads TGTGCACTACGGGGACAGTCCTATGGCTACACCTTC. Translating it yields CALRGQSYGYTF.

V and J are TRBV7-2 and TRBJ2-7; either TRBD1 or TRBD2 may supply D (5 bases each). V was cut by 4 bases and J by 0 bases, with 13 bases left in between. Looked up from germline, CDR1 is SGHTA and CDR2 is FQGNSA. The CDR3 spans 15 residues. This chain's CDR3 is CASSSSAGTSYEQYF. DNA for the CDR3: TGTGCCAGCAGCTCCTCGGCAGGGACCTCCTACGAGCAGTACTTC. The full variable domain, rest sourced from reference TRBV7-2 and TRBJ2-7, is GAGVSQSPSNKVTEKGKDVELRCDPISGHTALYWYRQSLGQGLEFLIYFQGNSAPDKSGLPSDRFSAERTGGSVSTLTIQRTQQEDSAVYLCASSSSAGTSYEQYFGPGTRLTVT.

This rearrangement joins TRBV19 to TRBJ2-5; D tentatively reads TRBD1 or TRBD2 (5 bases each). This CDR3 has 13 amino acids. Germline CDR1 reads LNHDA; CDR2 reads SQIVND (reference sequence). Trimming shortened V by 5 bases and J by 3 bases, and 10 bases separated the two germline ends. CDR3 amino acids: CASSAQGEETQYF. As DNA, the CDR3 is TGTGCCAGTAGTGCGCAGGGAGAAGAGACCCAGTACTTC.

This clone has just one count. The chain uses TRBV4-2 and TRBJ2-3; TRBD1 matches at 8 bases. V lost 0 bases and J lost 5; bases outside the gene matches: 7. The germline V gene has CDR1 LGHNA and CDR2 YNFKEQ. This CDR3 contains 16 residues. CDR3 coding DNA: TGTGCCAGCAGCCAAGATCCCCAGGGGGCTAAAGATACGCAGTATTTT. The encoded protein is CASSQDPQGAKDTQYF.

This chain uses TRBV7-2 with TRBJ2-7; D uncertain. The CDR3 has 12 residues. Germline V gene data show CDR1 as SGHTA and CDR2 as FQGNSA. Trimming left V 2 bases short and J 3 bases short, with 5 bases between. The CDR3 is CASSLTDYEQYF. CDR3 sequence (DNA): TGTGCCAGCAGCTTAACGGACTACGAGCAGTACTTC.

The genes are TRBV19 and TRBJ1-1; tentatively, D is TRBD1 (6 bases). V was trimmed by 7 bases and J by 6 bases, leaving 21 bases between them. Germline CDR1 LNHDA, CDR2 SQIVND (reference sequence). The CDR3 has 15 amino acids. This CDR3 reads CASNPWTDSASEAFF. The CDR3 coding sequence is TGTGCCAGTAACCCTTGGACGGACAGCGCGTCTGAAGCTTTCTTT.

This clone was observed a single time. The chain uses TRBV3-1 (or the pseudogene TRBV3-2) and TRBJ2-2, with 14 bases aligning to TRBD2. This CDR3 region has 18 residues. With V trimmed by 7 bases and J by 5 bases, 12 bases remained unmatched. Per germline, CDR1 LGHDT and CDR2 YNNKEL (reference sequence). The CDR3 is CASNLRLAGGTQTGELFF. The CDR3 DNA is TGTGCCAGCAACCTACGACTAGCGGGGGGGACTCAAACCGGGGAGCTGTTTTTT.